This entry features one T cell receptor (beta chain) sequence. This CDR3 spans 16 amino acids. V was clipped by 5 bases and J by 3 bases; unmatched bases: 9. Germline V gene lookup returns CDR1 LNHNV and CDR2 YYDKDF (reference sequence). The sample comes from a study of T cell changes during pregnancy in multiple sclerosis. Data came from immunoSEQ multiplex PCR; TCRdb stores just in-frame clones and leaves some out. The profile shows around 60,000 clones, roughly 95% of them singletons. The clonotype was recovered from a female donor with multiple sclerosis, enrolled in a pregnancy study. Sequencing was performed on CD4+ T cells from peripheral blood mononuclear cells, taken before pregnancy. This chain uses TRBV15 with TRBJ2-3, with TRBD1 matching over 9 bases. Here the CDR3 DNA reads TGTGCCACCAGCTCCCGGGACAGGGCAAGTACAGATACGCAGTATTTT. Translating gives CATSSRDRASTDTQYF.